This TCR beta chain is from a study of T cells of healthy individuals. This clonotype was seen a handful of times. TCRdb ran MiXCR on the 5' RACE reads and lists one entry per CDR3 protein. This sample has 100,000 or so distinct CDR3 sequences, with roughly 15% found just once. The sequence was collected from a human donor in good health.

The CDR3 spells CSAGGSGANEQFF. CDR3 in DNA: TGCAGTGCTGGGGGAAGCGGGGCGAATGAGCAGTTCTTC. The genes are TRBV20-1 and TRBJ2-1; 7 nucleotides match TRBD2. The CDR3 contains 13 residues. Germline CDR1 is DFQATT and CDR2 is SNEGSKA (reference sequence). Germline trimming cut 5 bases from V and 7 bases from J; bases unmatched to any gene: 8.